This T cell receptor (beta chain) was found in a study of Ad26.COV2.S vaccination and SARS-CoV-2 variants (dated by TCRdb to the early 2020s). Concerning the study at large: Vaccine-arm donors were drawn from COV1001, a multicentre, randomized, double-blind, placebo-controlled phase I-IIa trial of Ad26.COV2.S in healthy adults. Ad26.COV2.S was administered intramuscularly at 5 x 10^10 or 1 x 10^11 viral particles, either as a single shot or as two shots given 56 days apart. TCRbeta repertoire sequencing served as the tool for gauging how specific and how broad the SARS-CoV-2-reactive T cell receptors were following Ad26.COV2.S vaccination. The TCR-sequenced set comprised around 30 samples: around 20 Ad26.COV2.S vaccine recipients, 5 placebo recipients and 8 SARS-CoV-2 convalescent individuals. Trial participants were randomized into five groups of five: low-dose or high-dose Ad26.COV2.S given once or twice, or placebo on both occasions. Blinding of investigators to trial group allocation was maintained during experiments and outcome assessment. Paper-wide results and their limitations: After vaccination, spike-specific CD8+ and CD4+ T cell responses were reported to show substantial breadth. The authors noted that total T cell responses may have been underestimated by the TCR breadth and depth analyses. Non-spike TCR breadth was comparable between vaccine and placebo recipients, consistent with the vaccine containing only spike. Compared with placebo recipients, Ad26.COV2.S recipients showed higher spike-specific TCR breadth (P = 0.0014). Comparing responses between vaccine doses or regimens was not something the study was powered to do.

The immunoSEQ Assay was the method used to sequence TCRbeta CDR3 regions. After extraction, genomic DNA underwent amplification by bias-controlled multiplex PCR, followed by high-throughput sequencing. On the authors' methods: To quantify the absolute abundance of each unique TCRbeta CDR3 region, sequences were collapsed and filtered. T cell fraction was estimated by normalization of TCRbeta template counts to usable DNA, with usable DNA being measured through amplification of reference genes present in all nucleated cells. Repertoire TCRs were annotated as SARS-CoV-2-specific when V gene, CDR3 amino acid sequence and J gene were exactly matched to a known reactive TCR set. The reference SARS-CoV-2 TCR set came from MIRA and was filtered for enrichment in COVID-19-positive ImmuneCODE repertoires, removing public or cross-reactive TCRs. Using the MIRA antigens, annotated TCRs were further analysed by specific ORF or by position within an ORF. Breadth was defined as the number of annotated unique rearrangements divided by the total number of unique productive rearrangements, and depth was defined as the summed frequency of the annotated unique rearrangements. Two-sided Wilcoxon rank-sum tests were used to compare TCR breadth between groups. This is the immuneACCESS table as TCRdb keeps it, with only in-frame sequences that have V and J called. A part of the clones is gone; compared with another copy, unresolved V genes explain less than half, and the rest is unexplained. For V, J and clone size, that table is used; D and trimming come from the DNA. The sample profile shows 360,000 or so clones; over 75% of them were found once. More than 3% of the sample comes from the top ten.

Trimming removed 1 base from V and 7 bases from J, leaving 17 bases between the germline ends. CDR1 is given as MNHEY and CDR2 as SMNVEV, both from the germline V gene (reference sequence). Measured from the cysteine to the phenylalanine, the CDR3 is 15 residues long. Just CDR3 DNA is preserved here, 45 bases in frame from base 1. Taken with the paper, the label for treatment or condition translates to: 19 received Ad26.COV2.S at low or high dose, single or two shots; 5 received placebo; per-sample allocation not given. Repertoires of vaccine and placebo recipients were sequenced from samples collected on day 63 after the first injection. Between 29 July and 7 August 2020, Cohort 1b enrolled some 25 adults aged 18-55 years at one site in Boston, USA. Ad26.COV2.S was a replication-incompetent adenovirus type 26 vector that expressed a prefusion-stabilized SARS-CoV-2 spike protein derived from the original Wuhan strain.

Of note for this clone: The antigen it recognizes is unknown. It has no much larger one-base neighbor in the sample; base qualities were not kept.

This receptor was obtained from a person aged 18-65 years who received the Ad26.COV2.S COVID-19 vaccine or a placebo. The sequence links TRBV27 to TRBJ2-7; 5 matching bases give a weak D call of TRBD2. The sequencing here drew on peripheral blood, taken in a trial of Ad26.COV2.S vaccine versus placebo. The nucleotides read TGTGCCAGCAGTTTATATTCGGGAATTACGTGGGAGCAGTACTTC. This is translated as CASSLYSGITWEQYF.